This paragraph covers one TCR beta chain sequence. The antigen is undetermined. Germline V gene sequence: CDR1 MNHEY, CDR2 SVGAGI. The CDR3 loop spans 14 amino acids. V lost 5 bases and J 1 base, leaving 8 bases between the germline ends. Time point reported: week 3, after first cycle of checkpoint inhibitor. The record originates from a study of blood T cell dynamics during melanoma immunotherapy. Using immunoSEQ multiplex PCR, the repertoire was profiled, and TCRdb retains in-frame clones only, with some absent. The data show more than 9,000 clones, more than 75% seen once. General study results and limits: PBMC repertoires of eventual disease-control patients split at W3 into clonality or diversity gains. Whether repertoire-driving clones were melanoma-specific could not be determined.

This TCR was recovered from a human donor with melanoma. The sequenced sample was blood, obtained from a patient treated with checkpoint blockade. The chain is built from TRBV6-5 and TRBJ2-2; no clear D. The chain's CDR3 is CASSPTRNTGELFF. The CDR3, as DNA: TGTGCCAGCAGTCCCACCCGGAACACCGGGGAGCTGTTTTTT.